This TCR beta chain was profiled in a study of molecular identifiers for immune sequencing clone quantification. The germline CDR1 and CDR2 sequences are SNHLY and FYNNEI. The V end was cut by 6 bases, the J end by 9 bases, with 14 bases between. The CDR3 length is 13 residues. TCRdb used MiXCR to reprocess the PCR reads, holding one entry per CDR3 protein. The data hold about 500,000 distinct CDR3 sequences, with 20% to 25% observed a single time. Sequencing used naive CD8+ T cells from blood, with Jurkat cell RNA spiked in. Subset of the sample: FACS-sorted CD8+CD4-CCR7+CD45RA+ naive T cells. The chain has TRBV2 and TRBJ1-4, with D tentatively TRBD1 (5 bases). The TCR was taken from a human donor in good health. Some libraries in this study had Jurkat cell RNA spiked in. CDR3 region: CASRVRDLKKLFF. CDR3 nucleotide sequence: TGTGCCAGCAGGGTTCGGGACCTTAAAAAACTGTTTTTT. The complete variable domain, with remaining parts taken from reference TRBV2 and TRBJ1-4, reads EPEVTQTPSHQVTQMGQEVILRCVPISNHLYFYWYRQILGQKVEFLVSFYNNEISEKSEIFDDQFSVERPDGSNFTLKIRSTKLEDSAMYFCASRVRDLKKLFFGSGTQLSVL.